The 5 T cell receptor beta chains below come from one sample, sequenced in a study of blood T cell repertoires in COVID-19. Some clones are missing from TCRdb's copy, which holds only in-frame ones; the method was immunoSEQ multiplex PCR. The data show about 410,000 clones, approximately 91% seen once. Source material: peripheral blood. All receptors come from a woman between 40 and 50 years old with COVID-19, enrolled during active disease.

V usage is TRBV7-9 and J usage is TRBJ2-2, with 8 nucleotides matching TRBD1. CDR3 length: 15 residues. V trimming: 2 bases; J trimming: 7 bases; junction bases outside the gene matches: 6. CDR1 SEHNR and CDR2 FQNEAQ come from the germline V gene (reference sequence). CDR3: CASSLTTGAVGELFF. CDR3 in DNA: TGTGCCAGCAGCTTAACGACAGGGGCGGTCGGGGAGCTGTTTTTT.

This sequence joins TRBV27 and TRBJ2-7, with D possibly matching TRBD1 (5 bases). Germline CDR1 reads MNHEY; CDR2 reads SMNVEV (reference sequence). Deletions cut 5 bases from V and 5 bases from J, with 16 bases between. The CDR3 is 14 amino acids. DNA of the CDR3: TGTGCCAGCAGTGAGACAGCTCCACACGACGAGCAGTACTTC. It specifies CASSETAPHDEQYF.

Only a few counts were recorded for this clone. The CDR3 DNA sequence: TGTGCCAGCACTACGACTGGTACGCAGTATTTT. It is translated as CASTTTGTQYF. V is TRBV28 and J is TRBJ2-3, with unresolved D. The V end was cut by 7 bases, the J end by 8 bases, with 10 bases between. The CDR3 has 11 residues. CDR1 is MDHEN and CDR2 is SYDVKM in the germline V gene.

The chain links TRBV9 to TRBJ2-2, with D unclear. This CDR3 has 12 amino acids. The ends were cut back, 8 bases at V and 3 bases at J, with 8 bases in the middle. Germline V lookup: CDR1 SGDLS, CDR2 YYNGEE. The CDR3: CASTSDTGELFF. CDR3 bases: TGTGCCAGTACGAGTGACACCGGGGAGCTGTTTTTT.

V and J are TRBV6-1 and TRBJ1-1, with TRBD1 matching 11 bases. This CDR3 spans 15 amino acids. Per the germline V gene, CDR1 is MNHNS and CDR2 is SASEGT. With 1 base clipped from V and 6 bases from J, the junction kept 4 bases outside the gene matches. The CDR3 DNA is TGTGCCAGCAGTGAAGTTAGGACAGGGGGCGCTGAAGCTTTCTTT. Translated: CASSEVRTGGAEAFF.